The clone carrying this T cell receptor (beta chain) was observed a single time. In the original workflow: Estimation of nucleated cell counts relied on the amplification of reference gene primers. Only in-frame clones appear in the TCRdb table, and some are missing; sequencing was by immunoSEQ multiplex PCR. V, J and clone size reflect that table, while D and trimming were determined from the DNA. This table has approximately 400,000 clones, 81% appearing once. The data were taken from a study of blood T cell repertoires in COVID-19. Study details: Donors in the United States, Italy and Spain gave samples during acute or convalescent COVID-19. The cDNA or gDNA used as material had been derived from T cells, B-cell-depleted T cells, or PBMCs.

Trimming took 7 bases from V and 3 from J, leaving 10 bases between them. The CDR3 sequence is 11 residues long. Germline CDR1 DFQATT, CDR2 SNEGSKA (reference sequence). The rearrangement uses TRBV20-1 and TRBJ2-7, with D maybe TRBD2 (6 bases). The clonotype was recovered from a human donor with acute or convalescent COVID-19. The donor label of this sample is uncertain. The material sequenced was peripheral blood. Written as DNA, the CDR3 is TGCAGTGGTCAGGGACTCTACGAGCAGTACTTC. It specifies CSGQGLYEQYF.